This T cell receptor beta chain comes out of a study of human T cells and chemical hapten exposure. In the study overall: The use of 2% DPC on about 2 cm by about 2 cm of upper inner arm skin constituted sensitization. There were weekly diphenylcyclopropenone doses to the scalp for patients throughout the roughly 23-week study.

Time point: patch test 3, about 24 weeks after DPC sensitization. Sample treatment: therapeutic diphenylcyclopropenone sensitization with weekly scalp DPC. Points on this clonotype: Antigen: not known.

Between the trimmed V and J ends, which lost 8 bases and 8 bases, there was a span of 13 bases. The CDR3 is made up of 11 amino acids. Broader study findings: DPC sensitization left the count of TCRs above 1 in 1000 unchanged.

Individual cDNA molecules each carried unique molecular identifiers attached by the library. From the RACE reads, TCRdb called clonotypes with MiXCR, one entry per CDR3 protein. The repertoire includes 180,000 or so distinct CDR3 sequences, approximately 24% of them detected once, and roughly 2.5% sits in the top ten. The V call is TRBV23-1, the J call TRBJ2-7; no clear D gene. TRBV23-1 is an ORF, with its function uncertain. This TCR derives from a woman between 40 and 50 years old with alopecia areata. Some clones in this sample may be carry-over from other donors' samples. The sequences come from whole blood, collected in connection with sensitization to the hapten diphenylcyclopropenone (DPC). CDR3 sequence: CASVFHPKQYF. The DNA of the CDR3 is TGCGCCAGCGTCTTCCACCCCAAGCAGTACTTC.